Shown below are 18 T cell receptor beta chains from a single sample sequenced in a study of siplizumab effects on memory and regulatory T cells. Sequencing used immunoSEQ multiplex PCR; TCRdb keeps in-frame clones, though not all of them. The sample lists about 100,000 clones; around 94% were seen once. The sequencing input was Tregs sorted from blood. The receptors shown here come from a human donor in good health.

This clone was observed a few times. J is TRBJ1-1 and V is TRBV23-1; 8 nucleotides agree with TRBD1. TRBV23-1 counts as an open reading frame of uncertain function. Unmatched junction bases numbered 5, after V lost 4 bases and J lost 1 base. The CDR3 is 15 amino acids. The CDR3 reads CASSRTGTANTEAFF. In DNA form, the CDR3 reads TGCGCCAGCAGTCGGACAGGGACGGCGAACACTGAAGCTTTCTTT.

This chain connects TRBV9 to TRBJ2-1; D might be TRBD2 (6 bases). V was trimmed by 0 bases and J by 2 bases, leaving 15 bases between them. Per the germline V gene, CDR1 is SGDLS and CDR2 is YYNGEE. This CDR3 comprises 17 residues. The CDR3 loop is CASSVGTSGYAYNEQFF. CDR3 coding DNA: TGTGCCAGCAGCGTAGGAACCAGCGGGTATGCCTACAATGAGCAGTTCTTC.

V and J are TRBV28 and TRBJ1-6; D perhaps matches TRBD1 (5 bases). The germline gives CDR1 MDHEN, CDR2 SYDVKM. The CDR3 is 13 amino acids. The V end was cut by 2 bases, the J end by 7 bases, with 6 bases between. The CDR3 coding sequence is TGTGCCAGCAGTTTAAGACAGAATTCACCCCTCCACTTT. As protein: CASSLRQNSPLHF.

The chain has TRBV30 and TRBJ2-5, with D hard to call. The assigned J gene may be wrong: the sequence end matches TRBJ2-7 better. In germline, CDR1 is GTSNPN, CDR2 SVGIG (reference sequence). The CDR3 runs 11 residues. CDR3 nucleotides: TGTGCCTGGAAGGCCAGCTACGAGCAGTACTTC. Residues: CAWKASYEQYF.

This chain uses TRBV5-1 with TRBJ2-1; 8 bases map to TRBD2. This CDR3 is 20 amino acids long. Trimming cost V 3 bases and J 0 bases; bases outside gene matches: 17. In germline, CDR1 is SGHRS, CDR2 YFSETQ. The chain's CDR3 is CASSWGLVVRAISSYNEQFF. The CDR3 region has the DNA TGCGCCAGCAGCTGGGGACTAGTCGTAAGGGCCATAAGCTCCTACAATGAGCAGTTCTTC.

The chain combines TRBV29-1 with TRBJ1-2; tentatively, D is TRBD1 (6 bases). Trimming pared 4 bases from V and 8 bases from J, leaving 17 bases between. Per germline, CDR1 SQVTM and CDR2 ANQGSEA. The CDR3 contains 13 residues. The CDR3 reads CSVAGGSFGGYTF. The CDR3 DNA sequence: TGCAGCGTTGCGGGGGGCAGTTTCGGAGGCTACACCTTC.

The rearrangement uses TRBV18 and TRBJ2-5; D gene ambiguous. V was pared by 1 base and J by 1 base, with 13 bases between. CDR1 and CDR2 from the germline V gene are KGHSH and LQKENI. This CDR3 spans 16 amino acids. CDR3 protein: CASSPLWPVPQETQYF. CDR3 nucleotide sequence: TGTGCCAGCTCACCACTCTGGCCAGTCCCCCAAGAGACCCAGTACTTC.

The chain combines TRBV7-8 with TRBJ2-5; tentative D call: TRBD2 (6 bases). CDR1 is SGHVS, CDR2 FQNEAQ, per germline. The CDR3 is made up of 14 amino acids. The V end lost 3 bases, the J end lost 4 bases, and 12 bases lay between the germline ends. CDR3 region: CASSFYVGGETQYF. CDR3 bases: TGTGCCAGCAGCTTCTATGTGGGGGGAGAGACCCAGTACTTC.

J is TRBJ2-1 and V is TRBV7-9; tentatively, D is TRBD1 or TRBD2 (6 bases each). The germline V gene encodes CDR1 SEHNR and CDR2 FQNEAQ (reference sequence). The CDR3 runs 13 residues. V lost 5 bases and J lost 7, with 12 bases in between. CDR3 amino acids: CASSLKGGNEQFF. In DNA, the CDR3 is TGTGCCAGCAGCCTAAAGGGGGGAAATGAGCAGTTCTTC.

The rearrangement joins TRBV14 to TRBJ2-7, with 11 bases identical to TRBD2. V was pared by 3 bases and J by 6 bases, with 7 bases of the junction left unmatched. Germline values: CDR1 SGHDN, CDR2 FVKESK. The CDR3 sequence is 15 residues long. CDR3: CASSHTRLAGGEQYF. In DNA form, the CDR3 reads TGTGCCAGCAGCCATACAAGGCTAGCGGGAGGCGAGCAGTACTTC.

The J gene is TRBJ2-2, the V gene TRBV5-1; tentatively, D is TRBD2 (6 bases). CDR1 is SGHRS and CDR2 is YFSETQ in the germline V gene. CDR3 length equals 16 residues. Trimming left V 4 bases short and J 5 bases short, with 18 bases between. DNA of the CDR3: TGCGCCAGCAGCCCGACGGGGAGGCATAAGACCGGGGAGCTGTTTTTT. It translates to CASSPTGRHKTGELFF.

The rearrangement uses TRBV7-3 and TRBJ2-1; 7 bases match TRBD2. V gave up 5 bases and J gave up 0 bases; unmatched junction bases: 10. The CDR3 spans 17 residues. Germline values: CDR1 SGHTA, CDR2 FQGTGA. CDR3 DNA: TGTGCCAGCAGCCCAAGGGTAGGCGGGAGCTCCTACAATGAGCAGTTCTTC. Encoded protein: CASSPRVGGSSYNEQFF.

The chain carries TRBV2 and TRBJ1-5, with a tentative D call TRBD1 (5 bases). Trimming removed 8 bases at V and 5 bases at J, with 16 bases between. The CDR3 runs to 14 residues. Germline values: CDR1 SNHLY, CDR2 FYNNEI. The CDR3 here is CASVRDLHYQPQHF. CDR3 in DNA: TGTGCCAGCGTCCGGGACCTCCATTATCAGCCCCAGCATTTT.

The chain employs TRBV15 and TRBJ2-5; 13 bases are shared with TRBD2. CDR3 length: 18 amino acids. V was clipped by 0 bases and J by 6 bases; unmatched bases: 10. CDR1 and CDR2 from the germline V gene are LNHNV and YYDKDF (reference sequence). Here the CDR3 DNA reads TGTGCCACCAGCAGAGATCTTACAGGACTAGCGGGAGAAAAGACCCAGTACTTC. Protein sequence: CATSRDLTGLAGEKTQYF.

The chain employs TRBV10-1 and TRBJ2-1, with D perhaps TRBD1 (6 bases). CDR1 is WNHNN and CDR2 is SYGVQD in the germline V gene (reference sequence). The V end was cut by 4 bases, the J end by 4 bases, with 11 bases between. The CDR3 has 14 residues. The CDR3 region is CASSGNGQYNEQFF. The CDR3 nucleotides read TGCGCCAGCAGTGGGAATGGACAGTACAATGAGCAGTTCTTC.

This chain links TRBV30 with TRBJ2-7; TRBD2 is a possible D gene (6 bases). V gave up 4 bases and J gave up 0 bases, with 13 bases separating them. The CDR3 runs 14 residues. Looked up from germline, CDR1 is GTSNPN and CDR2 is SVGIG (reference sequence). CDR3 coding DNA: TGTGCCTGGAATGCGGGACGGAACTCCTACGAGCAGTACTTC. Protein: CAWNAGRNSYEQYF.

J is TRBJ2-1 and V is TRBV5-1; D is possibly TRBD2 (5 bases). The CDR3 covers 15 residues. CDR1 is SGHRS and CDR2 is YFSETQ in the germline V gene. V lost 1 base to trimming and J lost 10 bases, with 18 bases between them. In DNA form, the CDR3 reads TGCGCCAGCAGCTTGTTCGGCGGAGAGGGTCGGGAGCAGTTCTTC. Its protein product is CASSLFGGEGREQFF.

This rearrangement joins TRBV7-3 to TRBJ2-2; D remains ambiguous. CDR3 size: 13 residues. The germline V gene encodes CDR1 SGHTA and CDR2 FQGTGA. V shed 6 bases and J shed 6 bases, with 11 bases lying between them. The CDR3 DNA reads as TGTGCCAGCAGTCTAGATATCCCCGGGGAGCTGTTTTTT. Translating it yields CASSLDIPGELFF.